This record concerns one TCR beta chain sequence. The participants were between roughly 18 and 89 years old and came from fewer than 25 US areas. Recovered status applied to Cohort 3 donors who had two consecutive negative PCRs. It also applied to those with clearance or with symptom resolution. The source of the sample is a study of blood T cell repertoires in COVID-19. Across the whole study: Donors in the United States, Italy and Spain gave samples during acute or convalescent COVID-19.

Source study methods: The authors estimated nucleated cell counts from reference gene primer amplification. The table came from immunoSEQ multiplex PCR; TCRdb's copy has only in-frame clones and leaves some out. The D gene and trimming were derived from the DNA, and the V and J assignments and clone size from that table. The sample includes under 200,000 clones, approximately 83% seen only once; the top ten take roughly 13%. Germline CDR1 reads LNHDA; CDR2 reads SQIVND (reference sequence). The CDR3 totals 14 residues. Unmatched junction bases numbered 7, after V lost 8 bases and J lost 2 bases. Sequenced input: PBMCs or T cells enriched from blood (not recorded which). The clonotype comes from a woman aged 60 to 75 who had recovered from COVID-19. The J gene is TRBJ1-2, the V gene TRBV19, with TRBD1 identical over 8 bases. The CDR3 DNA is TGTGCCAGTTTGCTTCAGGGGGCCAACTATGGCTACACCTTC. Translating it yields CASLLQGANYGYTF.